The text below deals with one TCR beta chain. Time point: recipient sample about 28 days before transplant, after cytoreduction. The protocol was immunoSEQ multiplex PCR, while the TCRdb copy is restricted to in-frame clones and leaves out a portion. The profile covers tens of thousands of clones, with almost 97% appearing a single time and roughly 1.5% taken by the ten largest. The data originate from a study of T cell clonotyping in hematopoietic cell transplantation. This CDR3 spans 16 amino acids. In germline, CDR1 is WSHSY, CDR2 SAAADI. V gave up 6 bases and J gave up 1 base; unmatched junction bases: 7.

The V and J genes are TRBV10-2 and TRBJ2-7; 12 bases agree with TRBD2. The sequence came from a woman aged 50 to 60 with acute myeloid leukemia. Some clones in this sample may be carry-over from other donors' samples. The material sequenced was peripheral blood mononuclear cells, taken before stem cell transplant. The CDR3 nucleotides read TGCGCCAGCAGAAGGACTAGCGGGATGAAATCCTACGAGCAGTACTTC. It yields the protein CASRRTSGMKSYEQYF.